What follows are 5 T cell receptor beta chains derived from one specimen sequenced in a study of cytomegalovirus exposure and HLA in healthy donors. Primers for the PCR totalled 60 Vbeta and 13 Jbeta. Repertoires were generated with immunoSEQ multiplex PCR, while TCRdb's copy carries only in-frame clones and drops some. The sample has more than 100,000 clones, about three quarters seen once. The sample consisted of PBMCs. The receptors stem from a woman between 35 and 50 years old in good health and CMV-seropositive.

The V call is TRBV9, the J call TRBJ2-5; 12 nucleotides line up with TRBD2. The CDR3 sequence is 14 residues long. In germline, CDR1 is SGDLS, CDR2 YYNGEE. V was pared by 4 bases and J by 5 bases, with 3 bases of the junction left unmatched. The CDR3 reads CASSRTSGEETQYF. The DNA for the CDR3 is TGTGCCAGCAGCCGGACTAGCGGGGAGGAGACCCAGTACTTC.

This sequence joins TRBV10-3 and TRBJ1-4, with D uncertain. CDR3 length: 12 amino acids. Trimming left V 3 bases short and J 8 bases short, with 7 bases between. CDR1 is ENHRY and CDR2 is SYGVKD in the germline V gene. CDR3 in DNA: TGTGCCATCAGTGATGATCGGGAAAAACTGTTTTTT. Translation gives CAISDDREKLFF.

The rearrangement links TRBV12-5 to TRBJ1-2, with D maybe TRBD1 (5 bases). V was trimmed by 5 bases and J by 3 bases, leaving 19 bases between them. This CDR3 is 16 amino acids long. Germline CDR1 reads LGHNT; CDR2 reads FRNRAP. In nucleotides, the CDR3 is TGTGCTAGTGGTACTAACTTCCAGGGAGGGGACTATGGCTACACCTTC. Its protein product is CASGTNFQGGDYGYTF.

The chain combines TRBV19 with TRBJ1-1, with 7 bases identical to TRBD1. V gave up 2 bases and J gave up 1 base; unmatched junction bases: 7. This CDR3 has 16 residues. Germline V CDR1 and CDR2: LNHDA, SQIVND (reference sequence). In DNA form, the CDR3 reads TGTGCCAGTAGTATAAGGGCCCGGACAGGGAACACTGAAGCTTTCTTT. Translation: CASSIRARTGNTEAFF.

J is TRBJ1-2 and V is TRBV19, with unresolved D. The V and J ends lost 9 bases and 3 bases respectively, with 20 bases between them. This CDR3 region has 15 residues. The germline V gene encodes CDR1 LNHDA and CDR2 SQIVND (reference sequence). CDR3 amino acids: CASAAAGGLDYGYTF. CDR3 sequence (DNA): TGTGCCAGCGCTGCCGCCGGAGGCCTGGACTATGGCTACACCTTC.